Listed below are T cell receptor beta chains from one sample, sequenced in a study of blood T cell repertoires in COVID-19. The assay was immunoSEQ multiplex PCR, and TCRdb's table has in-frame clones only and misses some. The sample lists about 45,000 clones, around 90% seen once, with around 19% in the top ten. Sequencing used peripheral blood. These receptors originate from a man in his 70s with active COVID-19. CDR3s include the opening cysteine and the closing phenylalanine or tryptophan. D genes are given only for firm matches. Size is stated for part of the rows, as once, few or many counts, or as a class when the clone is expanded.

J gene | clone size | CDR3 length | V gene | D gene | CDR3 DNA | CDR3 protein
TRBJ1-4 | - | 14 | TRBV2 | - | TGTGCCAGCAGTGGGGCAGGGTGGCGGGAAAAACTGTTTTTT | CASSGAGWREKLFF
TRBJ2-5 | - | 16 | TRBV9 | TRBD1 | TGTGCCAGCAGCGACCCCGGGACAGGGAACCAAGAGACCCAGTACTTC | CASSDPGTGNQETQYF
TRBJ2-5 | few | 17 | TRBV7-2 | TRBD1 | TGTGCCAGCAGGCCTGGGACAGGGGCTCGATGGCAAGAGACCCAGTACTTC | CASRPGTGARWQETQYF
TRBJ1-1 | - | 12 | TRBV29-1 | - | TGCTCTATCGAAGAGCCCTACACTGAAGCTTTCTTT | CSIEEPYTEAFF
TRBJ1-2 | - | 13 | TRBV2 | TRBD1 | TGTGCCAGCAGTGACCCCCGACAGGGAGGCTACACCTTC | CASSDPRQGGYTF
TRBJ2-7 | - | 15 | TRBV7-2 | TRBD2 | TGTGCCAGCAGCTCGGGTAGCGGGAGGCCCTACGAGCAGTACTTC | CASSSGSGRPYEQYF
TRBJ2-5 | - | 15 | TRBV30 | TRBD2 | TGTGCCTGGAGTACAGCGGGGGGGCCTTGGGAGACCCAGTACTTC | CAWSTAGGPWETQYF
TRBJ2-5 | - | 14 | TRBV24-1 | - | TGTGCCACCAGCCGAGGACACTCCCAAGAGACCCAGTACTTC | CATSRGHSQETQYF
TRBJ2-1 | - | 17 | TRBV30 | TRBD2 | TGTGCCTGGAGCCTAACTCGTACTAGCGGGAGGGCAGATGAGCAGTTCTTC | CAWSLTRTSGRADEQFF
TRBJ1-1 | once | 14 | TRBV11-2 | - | TGTGCCAGCAGCTTAGGAGGGTATGGCACTGAAGCTTTCTTT | CASSLGGYGTEAFF
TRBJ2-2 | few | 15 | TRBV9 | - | TGTGCCAGCCAGGAGGGGGCCGCTCTATCCGGGGAGCTGTTTTTT | CASQEGAALSGELFF
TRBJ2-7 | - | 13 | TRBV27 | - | TGTGCCAGCAGGGGACACCACTCCTACGAGCAGTACTTC | CASRGHHSYEQYF
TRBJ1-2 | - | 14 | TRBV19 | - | TGTGCCAGTATAGGATTAGGACAAACCCGGGGCTACACCTTC | CASIGLGQTRGYTF
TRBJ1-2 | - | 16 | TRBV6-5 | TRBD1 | TGTGCCAGCAGTTACCCCAGACAGGGGGGTAACTATGGCTACACCTTC | CASSYPRQGGNYGYTF
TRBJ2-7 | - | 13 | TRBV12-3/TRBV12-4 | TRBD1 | TGTGCCAGCAGTCGGACAGGGACTCGCGAGCAGTACTTC | CASSRTGTREQYF
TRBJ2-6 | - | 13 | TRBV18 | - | TGTGCCAGCTCACCGGGACATTTCCCCGTCCTGACTTTC | CASSPGHFPVLTF
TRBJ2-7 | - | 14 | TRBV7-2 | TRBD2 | TGTGCCAGCAGCTGGACTAGGGCGGCGAGCGAGCAGTACTTC | CASSWTRAASEQYF
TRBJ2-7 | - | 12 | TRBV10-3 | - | TGTGCCATCAGTGAGGAGGGATACGAGCAGTACTTC | CAISEEGYEQYF
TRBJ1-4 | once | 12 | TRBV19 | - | TGTGCCAGTAGTATCCGGGACACAAAACTGTTTTTT | CASSIRDTKLFF
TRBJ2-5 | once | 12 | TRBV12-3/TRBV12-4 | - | TGTGCCAGCAGCTTCGGGGTTGAGACCCAGTACTTC | CASSFGVETQYF